The rows below give T cell receptor beta chains drawn from one sample of a study of CD8+CD57+ T cells in acquired aplastic anemia. TCRdb recomputed calls from the reads with MiXCR, one row per CDR3 protein. The table includes fewer than 200,000 distinct CDR3 sequences, about 70% detected once. Sequencing was done on a sample of sorted CD4+, CD8+, or CD8+CD57+ T cells (not recorded which) from PBMCs. All receptors come from a human donor with aplastic anemia. Each CDR3 is given with its conserved first and last residue. The D gene is left open where the match is weak. Size tells how often a clone was seen (once, few, many) or the class of an expanded clone, and some rows leave it out.

V	J	size	D	CDR3	DNA
TRBV11-3	TRBJ2-7	NA	TRBD1	CASSDGTGASYEQYF	TGTGCCAGCAGCGACGGGACAGGGGCGTCCTACGAGCAGTACTTC
TRBV11-2	TRBJ2-5	NA	TRBD2	CASSFGSGGMETQYF	TGTGCCAGCAGCTTTGGTAGCGGGGGAATGGAGACCCAGTACTTC
TRBV7-9	TRBJ2-6	NA	NA	CASGFLGSSGANVLTF	TGTGCCAGCGGCTTCTTGGGCAGCTCTGGGGCCAACGTCCTGACTTTC
TRBV7-2	TRBJ1-6	NA	TRBD1	CASSLTGKSSYNSPLHF	TGTGCCAGCAGCTTGACAGGGAAGAGCTCCTATAATTCACCCCTCCACTTT
TRBV12-3/TRBV12-4	TRBJ1-6	NA	NA	CASSFRQGGSPLHF	TGTGCCAGCAGTTTTCGGCAGGGAGGTTCACCCCTCCACTTT
TRBV7-6	TRBJ2-5	NA	TRBD2	CASIWSAGGQETQYF	TGTGCCAGCATATGGTCCGCGGGGGGTCAAGAGACCCAGTACTTC
TRBV20-1	TRBJ1-4	NA	TRBD1	CSATQGRGEKLFF	TGCAGTGCTACACAGGGGCGTGGTGAAAAACTGTTTTTT
TRBV29-1	TRBJ1-5	NA	NA	CSVVSDPRWGNQPQHF	TGCAGCGTTGTCTCTGACCCTCGTTGGGGAAATCAGCCCCAGCATTTT
TRBV2	TRBJ2-3	few	NA	CASRVGTQYF	TGTGCCAGCAGGGTCGGCACGCAGTATTTT
TRBV29-1	TRBJ2-7	NA	NA	CSASSQSQGHEQYF	TGCAGTGCTAGTAGCCAGTCCCAGGGCCACGAGCAGTACTTC
TRBV10-3	TRBJ1-2	NA	NA	CAISESVQIYGYTF	TGTGCCATCAGTGAGTCAGTACAGATCTATGGCTACACCTTC
TRBV20-1	TRBJ2-7	few	NA	CSGTQGYYEQYF	TGCAGTGGAACCCAGGGTTACTACGAGCAGTACTTC
TRBV6-6	TRBJ2-2	NA	NA	CASSSLSGGTGELFF	TGTGCCAGCAGTTCCCTAAGTGGGGGGACCGGGGAGCTGTTTTTT
TRBV29-1	TRBJ1-6	NA	NA	CSVPGRNSPLHF	TGCAGCGTCCCGGGACGGAATTCACCCCTCCACTTT
TRBV19	TRBJ1-2	NA	NA	CASSKPGERVYGYTF	TGTGCCAGTAGTAAACCAGGGGAAAGGGTCTATGGCTACACCTTC
TRBV9	TRBJ2-7	NA	NA	CASSAGYEQYF	TGTGCCAGCAGCGCAGGGTACGAGCAGTACTTC
TRBV24-1	TRBJ2-1	NA	NA	CATSDLRRGQENEQFF	TGTGCCACCAGTGATTTGCGGAGGGGGCAGGAGAATGAGCAGTTCTTC
TRBV7-2	TRBJ2-7	NA	NA	CASSSGGMGPREQYF	TGTGCCAGCAGTTCCGGCGGAATGGGGCCACGCGAGCAGTACTTC
TRBV7-9	TRBJ2-7	NA	NA	CASSQSSGGSSYEQYF	TGTGCCAGCAGCCAGTCCTCTGGCGGCAGCTCCTACGAGCAGTACTTC
TRBV24-1	TRBJ2-6	NA	NA	CATSDPAFGAGANVLTF	TGTGCCACCAGTGACCCAGCGTTCGGGGCAGGGGCCAACGTCCTGACTTTC
TRBV24-1	TRBJ2-1	NA	TRBD2	CATSDPSGGGDNEQFF	TGTGCCACCAGTGATCCTAGCGGGGGAGGGGACAATGAGCAGTTCTTC
TRBV6-4	TRBJ1-6	many	NA	CASSDSGDNSPLHF	TGTGCCAGCAGTGACTCGGGAGATAATTCACCCCTCCACTTT
TRBV10-3	TRBJ2-1	NA	TRBD1	CAISGGQGAFNEQFF	TGTGCCATCAGTGGAGGGCAGGGGGCCTTCAATGAGCAGTTCTTC
TRBV10-2	TRBJ2-5	NA	TRBD1	CASSGATGKETQYF	TGCGCCAGCAGTGGCGCGACAGGGAAAGAGACCCAGTACTTC
TRBV5-6	TRBJ2-1	many	TRBD1	CASSGGQGGTYNEQFF	TGTGCCAGCAGCGGGGGACAGGGCGGAACCTACAATGAGCAGTTCTTC
TRBV24-1	TRBJ1-2	once	NA	CATSDSSGAGGYTF	TGTGCCACCAGTGATTCGAGCGGGGCCGGGGGCTACACCTTC
TRBV20-1	TRBJ1-1	NA	NA	CSVWGGLDTEAFF	TGCAGTGTCTGGGGGGGACTCGACACTGAAGCTTTCTTT
TRBV5-1	TRBJ2-7	few	TRBD1	CASSLTGGSHEQYF	TGCGCCAGCAGCTTGACAGGGGGCTCCCACGAGCAGTACTTC
TRBV19	TRBJ1-1	NA	TRBD1	CASSRQGARTEAFF	TGTGCCAGTAGCAGACAGGGGGCGAGGACTGAAGCTTTCTTT
TRBV19	TRBJ1-1	NA	TRBD1	CASVRDRGKDTEAFF	TGTGCCAGCGTCCGGGACAGGGGGAAGGACACTGAAGCTTTCTTT
TRBV6-1	TRBJ2-3	NA	TRBD1	CASSGQGIF	TGTGCCAGCAGCGGACAGGGTATTTTT
TRBV10-3	TRBJ1-5	NA	NA	CAINKDFNQPQHF	TGTGCCATCAATAAGGACTTTAATCAGCCCCAGCATTTT
TRBV18	TRBJ2-7	NA	NA	CASSPENEQYF	TGTGCCAGCTCTCCAGAGAACGAGCAGTACTTC
TRBV6-5	TRBJ2-5	NA	NA	CASSYNPPRYQETQYF	TGTGCCAGCAGTTACAATCCACCTCGGTACCAAGAGACCCAGTACTTC
TRBV29-1	TRBJ1-5	NA	TRBD1	CSAPWNRGKKLDNQPQHF	TGCAGCGCCCCCTGGAACAGGGGGAAGAAATTGGACAATCAGCCCCAGCATTTT
TRBV12-5	TRBJ1-3	NA	NA	CASAVQSGNTIYF	TGTGCTAGTGCGGTACAGTCTGGAAACACCATATATTTT
TRBV9	TRBJ2-4	NA	NA	CASSVDWGGEKNIQYF	TGTGCCAGCAGCGTAGATTGGGGCGGGGAGAAAAACATTCAGTACTTC
TRBV20-1	TRBJ2-3	NA	NA	CSARDYRMKNTQYF	TGCAGTGCTAGAGATTACAGAATGAAAAATACGCAGTATTTT
TRBV11-2	TRBJ1-1	NA	TRBD1	CASSPTGGAYTEAFF	TGTGCCAGCAGCCCGACAGGGGGCGCATACACTGAAGCTTTCTTT
TRBV7-9	TRBJ2-1	NA	TRBD1	CASSSSGQGVDEQFF	TGTGCCAGCAGCTCATCCGGACAGGGGGTCGATGAGCAGTTCTTC
TRBV10-2	TRBJ1-4	NA	TRBD1	CASTTGPNEKLFF	TGCGCCAGTACGACAGGGCCTAATGAAAAACTGTTTTTT
TRBV7-8	TRBJ2-7	NA	TRBD1	CASSLGDRGGEQYF	TGTGCCAGCAGCTTAGGAGACAGGGGTGGCGAGCAGTACTTC
TRBV2	TRBJ1-5	few	TRBD1	CASDRGTGVNQPQHF	TGTGCCAGCGATCGGGGGACAGGGGTCAATCAGCCCCAGCATTTT
TRBV9	TRBJ1-6	NA	NA	CASSGSNRRDSPLHF	TGTGCCAGCAGCGGCAGTAACAGAAGAGATTCACCCCTCCACTTT
TRBV24-1	TRBJ2-3	NA	NA	CATRDFSTDTQYF	TGTGCCACCCGGGACTTTTCCACAGATACGCAGTATTTT
TRBV10-3	TRBJ1-5	NA	NA	CAISESILSNQPQHF	TGTGCCATCAGTGAGTCGATCCTCAGCAATCAGCCCCAGCATTTT
TRBV9	TRBJ1-2	NA	TRBD1	CASSPPQTGGDGYTF	TGTGCCAGCAGCCCCCCCCAGACAGGGGGCGATGGCTACACCTTC
TRBV9	TRBJ1-1	NA	NA	CASSVGGAPEAFF	TGTGCCAGCAGCGTAGGGGGAGCCCCTGAAGCTTTCTTT